Shown below are 20 T cell receptor beta chains from a single sample sequenced in a study of post-analysis software for immune sequencing data. Study observations and caveats: Comparison of patients with controls showed about 5 TRBV segments more frequent in patients, TRBV5-6, TRBV5-1 and TRBV20-1 among them.

These TCRs are of unknown antigen specificity. Unique molecular identifiers were carried by the TCR beta cDNA libraries. In TCRdb, the PCR reads were re-called with MiXCR into one record per CDR3 protein. The repertoire holds roughly 600,000 distinct CDR3 sequences, with roughly 46% as singletons. Sequenced sample: blood. The receptors originated from a girl between 10 and 17 years old with multiple sclerosis.

This chain joins TRBV20-1 and TRBJ2-5; no clear D. The germline V gene has CDR1 DFQATT and CDR2 SNEGSKA (reference sequence). CDR3 size: 15 residues. V was cut by 6 bases and J by 2 bases, with 19 bases left in between. The CDR3 nucleotides are TGCAGTGCCCGGGTGTCCCCCCCGCGACAAGAGACCCAGTACTTC. Translation: CSARVSPPRQETQYF.

The J gene is TRBJ1-5, the V gene TRBV7-6, with D unresolved. Trimming cost V 1 base and J 2 bases, with 9 bases left between them. In germline, CDR1 is SGHVS, CDR2 FNYEAQ. The CDR3 is 15 amino acids. In nucleotides, the CDR3 is TGTGCCAGCAGCTTAGAGGAAGGAGGCAATCAGCCCCAGCATTTT. It yields the protein CASSLEEGGNQPQHF. The complete variable domain, with remaining parts taken from reference TRBV7-6 and TRBJ1-5, reads GAGVSQSPRYKVTKRGQDVALRCDPISGHVSLYWYRQALGQGPEFLTYFNYEAQQDKSGLPNDRFSAERPEGSISTLTIQRTEQRDSAMYRCASSLEEGGNQPQHFGDGTRLSIL.

Notes on this clonotype: Germline is not matched at one junction end, which may reflect a read error. The gene calls are TRBV19 and TRBJ1-2, with 7 bases fitting TRBD1. Germline values: CDR1 LNHDA, CDR2 SQIVND (reference sequence). The CDR3 covers 16 residues. Here the CDR3 DNA reads TGTGCCAGAAGTATACTGACTACAGGGGTGAACTATGGCTACACCTTC. This encodes CARSILTTGVNYGYTF.

The genes are TRBV9 and TRBJ2-2; perhaps TRBD2 as D (6 bases). V was clipped by 1 base and J by 4 bases, with 14 bases between them. The CDR3 is 16 residues long. Germline CDR1 SGDLS, CDR2 YYNGEE. The CDR3 DNA reads as TGTGCCAGCAGCGTAACTACGGGAGCGGTCACCGGGGAGCTGTTTTTT. Amino acid sequence: CASSVTTGAVTGELFF. Together with reference TRBV9 and TRBJ2-2, the CDR3 gives the full variable domain: DSGVTQTPKHLITATGQRVTLRCSPRSGDLSVYWYQQSLDQGLQFLIQYYNGEERAKGNILERFSAQQFPDLHSELNLSSLELGDSALYFCASSVTTGAVTGELFFGEGSRLTVL.

As for this clonotype: Sequence at one end of the junction differs from germline and may be a read error. The chain recombines TRBV12-3 or TRBV12-4 with TRBJ2-3; a possible D gene is TRBD2 (5 bases). This CDR3 spans 14 amino acids. The CDR3 here is CASSLAASTDAQYF. For the CDR3, the DNA is TGTGCCAGCAGTTTGGCAGCTAGCACAGATGCGCAGTATTTT.

This clonotype was detected only a few times. The chain employs TRBV20-1 and TRBJ2-1; D is ambiguous. The CDR3 length is 14 residues. The germline V gene has CDR1 DFQATT and CDR2 SNEGSKA (reference sequence). The CDR3 nucleotides are TGCAGCGGCCGCGGACCGCGCAAGTACAATGAGCAGTTCTTC. Its translation: CSGRGPRKYNEQFF.

The rearrangement links TRBV29-1 to TRBJ2-1; the D gene could be TRBD1 or TRBD2 (6 bases each). Germline-derived CDR1 and CDR2 are SQVTM and ANQGSEA. V was trimmed by 2 bases and J by 8 bases, leaving 10 bases between them. There are 12 residues in the CDR3. The CDR3 nucleotides are TGCAGCGTTGAAACGGGGGCTGATGAGCAGTTCTTC. Protein: CSVETGADEQFF.

Notes on this clonotype: A junction boundary mismatches the germline segment, possibly from a read error. The gene calls are TRBV5-6 and TRBJ2-1, with TRBD1 as a possible D gene (5 bases). The CDR3 runs 16 residues. The germline V gene has CDR1 SGHDT and CDR2 YYEEEE. The DNA of the CDR3 is TGTGCCAGCAGCCCCGTCGGCAGGGCCTCCTACGATGAGCAGTTCTTC. Protein sequence: CASSPVGRASYDEQFF.

The CDR3 loop reads CSVSSYTNYGYTF. The CDR3 nucleotides read TGCAGCGTCTCCTCCTACACTAACTATGGCTACACCTTC. The chain links TRBV29-1 to TRBJ1-2; D gene ambiguous. The germline gives CDR1 SQVTM, CDR2 ANQGSEA. CDR3 length: 13 amino acids. Trimming cost V 6 bases and J 0 bases, with 11 bases left between them.

This clonotype was observed a handful of times. The J gene is TRBJ2-1, the V gene TRBV12-3 or TRBV12-4; the D is unclear. The CDR3 is made up of 14 amino acids. Trimming removed 2 bases from V and 9 bases from J, with 14 bases in between. DNA for the CDR3: TGTGCCAGCAGTTTAAAAGCCCACGGCAGTGAGCAGTTCTTC. Its translation is CASSLKAHGSEQFF.

The chain uses TRBV6-2 or TRBV6-3 and TRBJ2-1; weak D call: TRBD1 (5 bases). The CDR3 is 17 residues long. Trimming removed 3 bases from V and 5 bases from J, with 20 bases in between. CDR1 is MNHEY, CDR2 SVGEGT, per germline. The CDR3 DNA is TGTGCCAGCAGTTATGAACTATTGGCCCCGACAGACAATGAGCAGTTCTTC. Translated, it gives CASSYELLAPTDNEQFF.

CDR3 sequence reads: CASSLEGPQGEQYF. The DNA of the CDR3 is TGCGCCAGCAGCTTGGAGGGCCCACAGGGGGAGCAGTACTTC. The V gene is TRBV5-1, the J gene TRBJ2-7; the match to TRBD1 covers 7 bases. Germline lookup yields CDR1 SGHRS and CDR2 YFSETQ. The CDR3 contains 14 residues. V was clipped by 0 bases and J by 7 bases; unmatched bases: 7. Full variable domain (rest looked up from reference TRBV5-1 and TRBJ2-7): KAGVTQTPRYLIKTRGQQVTLSCSPISGHRSVSWYQQTPGQGLQFLFEYFSETQRNKGNFPGRFSGRQFSNSRSEMNVSTLELGDSALYLCASSLEGPQGEQYFGPGTRLTVT.

This chain uses TRBV9 with TRBJ2-4, with 8 positions matching TRBD2. TRBJ2-7 explains the end of the DNA better; the J call may be wrong. CDR1 and CDR2 (germline): SGDLS, YYNGEE. This CDR3 has 15 residues. This CDR3 is CASSAGGAGMYEQYF. The DNA for the CDR3 is TGTGCCAGCAGCGCCGGGGGGGCAGGAATGTACGAGCAGTACTTC.

This clonotype was picked up a small number of times. The J gene is TRBJ2-7, the V gene TRBV7-2; D is undetermined. Germline values: CDR1 SGHTA, CDR2 FQGNSA. This CDR3 has 12 residues. Trimming removed 5 bases from V and 1 base from J, with 6 bases in between. The CDR3 reads CASSHFSYEQYF. The CDR3 nucleotides read TGTGCCAGCAGCCACTTTTCCTACGAGCAGTACTTC.

The genes are TRBV20-1 and TRBJ1-4, with D perhaps TRBD1 (6 bases). There are 14 residues in the CDR3. The germline V gene has CDR1 DFQATT and CDR2 SNEGSKA (reference sequence). The germline V and J ends were trimmed by 3 bases and 0 bases, with 8 bases remaining between them. The CDR3 bases are TGCAGTGCTAGGGACAGTTCAACTAATGAAAAACTGTTTTTT. Protein sequence: CSARDSSTNEKLFF.

The chain joins TRBV11-3 to TRBJ2-1; 7 positions match TRBD2. Per germline, CDR1 SGHNT and CDR2 YENEEA. Trimming took 6 bases from V and 1 from J; bases not matched to a gene: 9. The CDR3 runs 16 residues. This CDR3 reads CASRGSGKQSYNEQFF. For the CDR3, the DNA is TGTGCCAGCAGGGGGAGCGGGAAGCAGTCCTACAATGAGCAGTTCTTC.

The chain couples TRBV25-1 to TRBJ2-3; D gene ambiguous. Germline V gene data show CDR1 as MGHDK and CDR2 as SYGVNS. This CDR3 is 14 amino acids long. V shed 6 bases and J shed 0 bases, with 10 bases lying between them. CDR3 nucleotide sequence: TGTGCCAGCAGCCCCAGCGTCAGCACAGATACGCAGTATTTT. This encodes CASSPSVSTDTQYF.

The chain links TRBV6-5 to TRBJ2-3; D remains ambiguous. Trimming took 6 bases from V and 6 from J, leaving 7 bases between them. The CDR3 consists of 11 residues. From germline, CDR1 is MNHEY and CDR2 SVGAGI. The CDR3: CASRSQDTQYF. The CDR3 DNA reads TGTGCCAGCAGAAGCCAGGATACGCAGTATTTT.

Points on this clonotype: The conserved final phenylalanine or tryptophan is absent from the CDR3, which likely points to a read error. The chain combines TRBV12-3 or TRBV12-4 with TRBJ2-3, with a tentative D call TRBD2 (5 bases). There are 14 residues in the CDR3. Trimming stripped 5 bases from V and 0 bases from J, with 9 bases between. Written as DNA, the CDR3 is TGTGCCAGCAGTCAAGCGGCTAGCACAGATACGCAGTATTCT. It translates to CASSQAASTDTQYS.

The chain joins TRBV10-3 to TRBJ1-1; 9 bases fit TRBD1. Germline V gene data show CDR1 as ENHRY and CDR2 as SYGVKD. This CDR3 spans 14 amino acids. V lost 6 bases, J lost 0 bases, and 2 bases stayed unmatched. CDR3 nucleotide sequence: TGTGCCATCAGCGGGACAGGGATGAACACTGAAGCTTTCTTT. It specifies CAISGTGMNTEAFF.